This T cell receptor (beta chain) is from a study of control samples from healthy donors and cancer patients. Germline CDR1 is MNHEY and CDR2 is SVGAGI. This CDR3 has 15 residues. Trimming left V 0 bases short and J 5 bases short, with 8 bases between. The assay was immunoSEQ multiplex PCR, and TCRdb's table has in-frame clones only and misses some. The data contain roughly 130,000 clones, roughly 94% of them singletons. Specimen: blood. This clonotype was sampled from a man aged 25 to 40 in good health. The rearrangement joins TRBV6-5 to TRBJ2-6; perhaps TRBD1 as D (5 bases). CDR3 in amino acids: CASSYSPGRANVLTF. The DNA for the CDR3 is TGTGCCAGCAGTTACTCGCCAGGGCGGGCCAACGTCCTGACTTTC.